This entry features one T cell receptor (beta chain) sequence. Original processing notes: Estimation of nucleated cell counts was performed using reference gene primer amplification. The method was immunoSEQ multiplex PCR; TCRdb's version includes in-frame clones alone and lacks a portion of them. V, J and clone size are taken as reported in that table, and D and trimming were inferred from the DNA itself. The sample records tens of thousands of clones, roughly 88% being singletons. V gave up 0 bases and J gave up 2 bases, with 8 bases separating them. The CDR3 has 14 residues. Germline V gene data show CDR1 as LNHDA and CDR2 as SQIVND (reference sequence). The sample belongs to a study of blood T cell repertoires in COVID-19. The overall study: The samples span acute and convalescent COVID-19 from the United States, Italy and Spain.

The TCR was taken from an elderly woman with active or convalescent COVID-19. The sample was peripheral blood. The rearrangement joins TRBV19 to TRBJ2-7; weak D call: TRBD2 (6 bases). In DNA, the CDR3 is TGTGCCAGTAGTATAGAGGAGGGCCCCTACGAGCAGTACTTC. As protein: CASSIEEGPYEQYF.